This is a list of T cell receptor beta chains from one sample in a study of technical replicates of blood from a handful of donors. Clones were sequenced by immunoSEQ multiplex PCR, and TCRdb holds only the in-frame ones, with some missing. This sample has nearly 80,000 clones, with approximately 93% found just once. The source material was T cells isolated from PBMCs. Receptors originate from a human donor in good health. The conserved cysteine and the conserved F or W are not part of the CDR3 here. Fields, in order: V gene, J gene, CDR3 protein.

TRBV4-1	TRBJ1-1	ASSLRDSWTEAF
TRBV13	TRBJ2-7	ASSLAPRGGTEQY
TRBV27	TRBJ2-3	ASKGQGTDTQY
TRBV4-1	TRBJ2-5	ASSQVANQETQY
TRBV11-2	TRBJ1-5	ASSQTGGSNQPQH
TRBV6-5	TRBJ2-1	ASSGGNEQF
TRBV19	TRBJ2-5	ASSITVDVETQY
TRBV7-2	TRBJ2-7	ASSLSIGLAGSPYEQY
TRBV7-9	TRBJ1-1	ASSLGNPGMNTEAF
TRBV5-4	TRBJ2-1	ASSSDIYNEQF
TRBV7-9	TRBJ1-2	ASSRIASGVYGYT
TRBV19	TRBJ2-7	ASSIDRGLEQY
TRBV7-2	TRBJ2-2	ASSLVGTRNTGELF
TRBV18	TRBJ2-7	ASSPRDTTYEQY
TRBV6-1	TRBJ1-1	ASSQGVANTEAF
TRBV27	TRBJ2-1	ASSFSFSKQF
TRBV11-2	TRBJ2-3	ASSLKRDAISSTDTQY
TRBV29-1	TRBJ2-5	SVLMASGSGGETQY
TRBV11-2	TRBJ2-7	ASSLGVYEQY
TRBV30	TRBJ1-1	AWSEGGENTEAF
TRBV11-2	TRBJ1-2	ASSLVGGTDGYT
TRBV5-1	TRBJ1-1	ASSWGDTEAF
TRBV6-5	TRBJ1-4	ASTGRLNEKLF
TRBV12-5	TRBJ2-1	ASGPGLAGLGDEQF
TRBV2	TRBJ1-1	ASSDQGQGNTEAF
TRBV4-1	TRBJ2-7	ASSSSTGKQY
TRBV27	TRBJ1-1	ASSSNREWTEAF
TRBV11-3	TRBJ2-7	ASSARLAGVYEQY
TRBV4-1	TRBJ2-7	ASSQVVDSMGEQY
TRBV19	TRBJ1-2	ASSIGPGVQYGYT
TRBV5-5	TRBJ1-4	ASSPGAMNEKLF
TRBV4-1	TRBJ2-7	ASSQEPGVPYEQY
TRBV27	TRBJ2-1	ASSSAALAQSYNEQF
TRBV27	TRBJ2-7	ASSFGGGEQY
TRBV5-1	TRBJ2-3	ASGRTSGSTDTQY
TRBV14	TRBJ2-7	ASSPSGRGYEQY
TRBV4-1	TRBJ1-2	ASSLHRDIDYGYT
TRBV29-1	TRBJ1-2	SGGDRGYGYT
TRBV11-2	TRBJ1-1	ASSPRTGTDTEAF
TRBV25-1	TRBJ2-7	ATVSNTYEQY
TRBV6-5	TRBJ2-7	ASSGTAYYEQY
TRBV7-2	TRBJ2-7	ASSKREDYEQY
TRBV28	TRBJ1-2	ASSPPPGGYT
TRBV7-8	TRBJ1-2	ASSLGRWGQDYGYT
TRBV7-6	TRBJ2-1	ASIFAPGSNEQF
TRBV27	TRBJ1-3	ASSFSNSGNTIY
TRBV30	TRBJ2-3	AWMEGITDTQY
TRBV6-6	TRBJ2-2	ASRRDRQAGELF
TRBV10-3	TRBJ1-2	AISESETDSYYGYT
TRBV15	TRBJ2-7	ATSRGLAGAYEQY
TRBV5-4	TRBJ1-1	ASSLVMGGNTEAF
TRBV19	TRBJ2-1	ASKDRGQNEQF
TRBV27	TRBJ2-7	ASSLTAKNYEQY
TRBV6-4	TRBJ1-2	ASSDRGFGYT